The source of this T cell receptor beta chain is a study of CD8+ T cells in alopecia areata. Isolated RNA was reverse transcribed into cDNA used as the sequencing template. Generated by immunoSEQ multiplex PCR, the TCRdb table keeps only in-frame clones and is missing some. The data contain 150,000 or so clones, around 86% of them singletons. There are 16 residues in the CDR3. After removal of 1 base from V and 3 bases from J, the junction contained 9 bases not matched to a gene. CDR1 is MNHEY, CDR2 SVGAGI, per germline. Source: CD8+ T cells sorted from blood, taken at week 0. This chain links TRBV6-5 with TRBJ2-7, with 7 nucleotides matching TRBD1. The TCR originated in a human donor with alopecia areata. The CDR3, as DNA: TGTGCCAGCAGTTACTGGGGACAGCAGCCAAACTACGAGCAGTACTTC. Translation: CASSYWGQQPNYEQYF.